The TCR beta chain described here comes from a study of spatial heterogeneity in lung cancer (dated by TCRdb to between 2018 and 2021). Background on the whole study: Beta-chain transcripts were consistently detected in greater numbers than alpha-chain transcripts, which likely reflects a higher abundance of beta-chain transcripts. In tumor regions, TCR transcript counts showed a strong correlation with a T cell transcriptional module score from matched bulk RNA-seq. In the raw uncorrected reads, each unique combination of TCR and UMI appeared more than ten times on average. In non-small cell lung cancer, the study made a quantitative comparison of TCR alpha and beta repertoires among multiple tumor regions, matched nontumor lung and blood. Nonsynonymous mutation counts, determined by whole-exome sequencing of tumor tissue, were related to features of the TCR repertoire. Both alpha and beta chains were TCR-sequenced in 200 to 250 tumor regions, 64 matched nontumor lung samples and 56 PBMC samples obtained at surgery. The research as a whole found: TCR-seq coverage of tumor T cells was estimated at only 7% to 8.5% for alpha chains and 12% to 15% for beta chains. A correlation was observed between the number of expanded intratumoral alpha and beta TCRs and the tumor nonsynonymous mutation count. The count of ubiquitous expanded TCRs correlated with the count of ubiquitous nonsynonymous mutations, and the count of regional expanded TCRs correlated with the count of regional nonsynonymous mutations. Additional single-cell paired TCR alpha and beta sequencing was considered necessary to confirm, at a functional level, the hypothesis that regional TCRs recognize regional mutations.

The CDR3 numbers 15 residues from cysteine through phenylalanine. Only CDR3 DNA remains: 45 bases, in frame from the first base. Clipping removes 5 bases from V and 5 bases from J, with 10 as the unmatched junction base count. Looking up the germline V gene yields CDR1 SGHTA and CDR2 FQGNSA. The library was made by 5' RACE. Instrument used: NextSeq 500. The TCR library protocol attached a unique molecular identifier to each TCR cDNA molecule to allow correction of PCR and sequencing errors. The source study handled its data this way. TCR identification, UMI-based error correction and CDR3 extraction were all carried out with Decombinator tools. TCRs above a frequency of 2 per 1,000, corresponding to the top 1% of the tumor frequency distribution, were defined as expanded. Expanded tumor TCRs statistically deemed absent (corrected P<0.05) from at least one tumor region were classed as regional, and all other expanded tumor TCRs were classed as ubiquitous. Renyi diversity was calculated using the R vegan package after each repertoire was subsampled 100 times to 5,000 TCRs. CDR3 similarity networks were built from amino acid triplet string-kernel similarity, with CDR3s being connected when pairwise similarity was above 0.82. TCRdb reworked the public reads: Q25 trimming with fastp, MiXCR clone assembly, productive beta chains retained. Rows are unified per CDR3 protein, each entry keeping the most common DNA and genes. These V and J calls rely on TCRdb rather than the paper's analysis. For this sample the table gives about 4,900 distinct CDR3 sequences, of which roughly 27% were detected only once. The ten largest clones take up 26% of the sample.

This sample's time point label indicates: sample taken at primary tumor resection. Donors were some 67 patients with early-stage, untreated non-small cell lung cancer from the lung TRACERx cohort. Whole RNA extracted from tumor and nontumor lung tissue, or from cryopreserved PBMC samples, was used for TCR sequencing without cell sorting. Only patients with enough RNA available from two or more tumor regions were chosen for TCR sequencing. Tumor and adjacent nontumor lung specimens were reviewed by a lung pathologist before selection. This clonotype was observed at least ten times. The clone's antigen remains unknown. Per-base qualities were not stored, and no clone one base away is much larger.

This sequence uses TRBV7-2 and TRBJ2-5; TRBD2 lines up with 8 middle nucleotides. The source was lung tumor tissue, collected at surgery. The receptor was derived from a female donor with early-stage non-small cell lung cancer. The CDR3 sequence is CASSPLRGGSETQYF. DNA sequence: TGTGCCAGCAGCCCCCTCCGGGGGGGATCGGAGACCCAGTACTTC.